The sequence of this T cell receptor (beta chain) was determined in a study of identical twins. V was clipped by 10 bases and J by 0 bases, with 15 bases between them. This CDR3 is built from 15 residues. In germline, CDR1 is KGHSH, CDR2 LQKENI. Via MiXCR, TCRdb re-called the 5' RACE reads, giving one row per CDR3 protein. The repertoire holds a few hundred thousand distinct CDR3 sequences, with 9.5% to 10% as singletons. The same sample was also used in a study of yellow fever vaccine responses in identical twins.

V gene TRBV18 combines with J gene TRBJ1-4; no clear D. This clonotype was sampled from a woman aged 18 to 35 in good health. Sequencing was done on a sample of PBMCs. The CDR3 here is CATALATATNEKLFF. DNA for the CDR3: TGTGCCACCGCCCTGGCGACCGCAACTAATGAAAAACTGTTTTTT.